These 5 T cell receptor beta chains came from one sample sequenced in a study of blood T cells in healthy people across ages. The second PCR ran roughly 7 to 11 cycles with a sample-barcoded 5' primer and J-beta primers. TCRdb passed the 5' RACE reads through MiXCR, listing each CDR3 protein once. The sample includes about 580,000 distinct CDR3 sequences, 40% to 50% of them seen just once. Sequenced material: blood. The source of these receptors is an elderly man in good health.

This clonotype was detected only a few times. The V call is TRBV20-1, the J call TRBJ2-7; D perhaps matches TRBD2 (5 bases). This CDR3 comprises 13 residues. V lost 6 bases and J 5 bases, leaving 17 bases between the germline ends. Germline CDR1 reads DFQATT; CDR2 reads SNEGSKA (reference sequence). CDR3 sequence: CSAPMGSLDEQYF. The DNA of the CDR3 is TGCAGTGCCCCTATGGGGAGCCTCGACGAGCAGTACTTC.

This rearrangement joins TRBV14 to TRBJ1-1; D is unclear. The CDR3 loop spans 13 amino acids. The V end lost 5 bases, the J end lost 0 bases, and 7 bases lay between the germline ends. Per germline, CDR1 SGHDN and CDR2 FVKESK. The CDR3 sequence is CASSMNLNTEAFF. The DNA of the CDR3 is TGTGCCAGCAGCATGAACCTGAACACTGAAGCTTTCTTT.

The chain employs TRBV18 and TRBJ2-2, with D maybe TRBD2 (6 bases). CDR1 KGHSH and CDR2 LQKENI come from the germline V gene. This CDR3 has 15 residues. The ends were cut back, 3 bases at V and 5 bases at J, with 13 bases in the middle. Here the CDR3 reads CASSPSLEGTGELFF. For the CDR3, the DNA is TGTGCCAGCTCACCGTCGCTGGAGGGTACCGGGGAGCTGTTTTTT.

This clonotype was observed a handful of times. V usage is TRBV6-6 and J usage is TRBJ2-3; TRBD2 matches at 11 bases. CDR3 length: 14 amino acids. V lost 8 bases to trimming and J lost 1 base; unmatched junction nucleotides: 2. The V gene's germline CDR1 is MNHNY and CDR2 SVGAGI (reference sequence). This CDR3 is CASVGLAGTDTQYF. The CDR3, as DNA: TGTGCCAGCGTGGGACTAGCGGGCACAGATACGCAGTATTTT.

A few counts support this clonotype. The V and J genes are TRBV20-1 and TRBJ2-5; no definite D call. The CDR3 contains 11 residues. The germline gives CDR1 DFQATT, CDR2 SNEGSKA (reference sequence). The V gene lost 3 bases and the J gene lost 9 bases, with 11 bases spanning the gap. CDR3 residues: CSARAGLAQYF. The CDR3 region has the DNA TGCAGTGCTAGGGCCGGTTTGGCCCAGTACTTC.